This T cell receptor (beta chain) was identified in a study of shared clonotypes between healthy human individuals. Notes on the study in general: Genetic and exposure-history diversity was limited by the small donor number.

Remarks on this clone: Its target is unknown.

Germline V gene data show CDR1 as SGHRS and CDR2 as YFSETQ. The CDR3 spans 18 residues. With 5 bases removed from V and 2 bases from J, the gap between germline ends came to 25 bases. Sequenced by immunoSEQ multiplex PCR; TCRdb stores in-frame clones only, minus some. This sample has about 2 million clones, with 90% to 95% found just once. Sequencing was carried out using naive CD4+ T cells sorted from blood. As to subset: CD45RA+ positively selected. The rearrangement uses TRBV5-1 and TRBJ1-2; the D gene is possibly TRBD1 (5 bases). This sequence was found in a young man in good health. The DNA of the CDR3 is TGCGCCAGCAGTTTATCCCCTTTGGGGGGAGGGGAGAACTATGGCTACACCTTC. It yields the protein CASSLSPLGGGENYGYTF.